This TCR beta chain came from a study of cytomegalovirus exposure and HLA in healthy donors. About the study: The Caucasian-associated ancestry cluster contained 81% of the approximately 420 genotyped donors.

As for this clone: Its antigen is not identified.

The study, taken as a whole, reports: The study designated 150 or so TCR beta chains cytomegalovirus-associated. TCR beta chains associated with HLA were, in a later analysis, more clonally expanded than equally common others.

CDR1 and CDR2 from the germline V gene are SGHNT and YYREEE (reference sequence). V lost 8 bases and J 4 bases, leaving 18 bases between the germline ends. The CDR3 covers 14 residues. The study ran its PCR with 60 Vbeta and 13 Jbeta primers. Clones were read by immunoSEQ multiplex PCR, and TCRdb kept only the in-frame ones, dropping some. The sample shows over 85,000 clones, 65% to 80% of them seen only once. Source material: PBMCs. The chain links TRBV5-4 to TRBJ1-2; D is unresolved. The TCR was taken from a woman aged 55-69 years in good health and CMV-seropositive. In DNA, the CDR3 is TGTGCCAGTCGAAGATCGGGAAGAACCTATGGCTACACCTTC. Translation: CASRRSGRTYGYTF.